Here is one T cell receptor beta chain with its context. Its antigen remains unidentified. These data belong to a study of T cell repertoires in cytomegalovirus infection. Study-level findings and limits: HLA-C-restricted, CMV-specific TCR beta clonotypes were dominant ex vivo.

MiXCR, applied by TCRdb to the reads, yields one record per CDR3 protein. The repertoire consists of 100,000 or so distinct CDR3 sequences, with 16% occurring once and the leading ten covering approximately 7.9%. The CDR3 runs 14 residues. CDR1 and CDR2 from the germline V gene are MNHEY and SMNVEV (reference sequence). V lost 5 bases to trimming and J lost 2 bases; unmatched junction nucleotides: 5. This sequence was found in a human donor in good health (CMV status not recorded). Some clones in this sample may be carry-over from other donors' samples. Specimen: PBMCs. The V call is TRBV27, the J call TRBJ1-1; 7 bases map to TRBD1. CDR3 in DNA: TGTGCCAGCAGTGGTTGGGACAGAAACACTGAAGCTTTCTTT. The encoded protein is CASSGWDRNTEAFF.